The following is a T cell receptor beta chain sequence with its context. What it binds is not known. This was the immunoSEQ version 4 assay in survey mode. Assay: immunoSEQ multiplex PCR; the TCRdb copy retains only in-frame clones and omits some. The table lists 35,000 to 50,000 clones, just over 90% of them singletons, with approximately 2% in the top ten. This entry belongs to a study of persistence of HIV-infected CD4 T cells. V dropped 0 bases and J dropped 10 bases, with 13 bases sitting between them. This CDR3 spans 15 amino acids. Germline CDR1 and CDR2: MRHNA and SNTAGT. This nonspecific control used anti-CD3/anti-CD28 bead stimulation of CD4+ T cells. Sorting selected CD4+ T cells upregulating both CD40 ligand and CD69.

The clonotype was recovered from an adult man with HIV who was CMV-seropositive. The sequencing used CD4+ T cells sorted from PBMCs after approximately 18-hour stimulation, collected from a patient who received antiretroviral therapy. The chain combines TRBV6-4 with TRBJ1-6; D perhaps matches TRBD1 (5 bases). CDR3 sequence (DNA): TGTGCCAGCAGTGACTCTAGGGGTGGAGGATCACCCCTCCACTTT. Amino acid sequence: CASSDSRGGGSPLHF.